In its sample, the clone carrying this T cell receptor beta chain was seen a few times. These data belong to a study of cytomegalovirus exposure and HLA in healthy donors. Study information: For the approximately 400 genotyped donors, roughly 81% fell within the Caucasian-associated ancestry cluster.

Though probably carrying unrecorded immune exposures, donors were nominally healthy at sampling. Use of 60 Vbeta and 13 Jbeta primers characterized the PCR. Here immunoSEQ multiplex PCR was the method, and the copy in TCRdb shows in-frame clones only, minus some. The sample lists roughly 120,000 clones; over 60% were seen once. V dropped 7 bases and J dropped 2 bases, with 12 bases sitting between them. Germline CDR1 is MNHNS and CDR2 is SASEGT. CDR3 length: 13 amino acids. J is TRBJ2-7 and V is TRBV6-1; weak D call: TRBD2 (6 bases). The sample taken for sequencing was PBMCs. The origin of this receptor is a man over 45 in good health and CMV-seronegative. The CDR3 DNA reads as TGTGCCAGCAATACGGGAGAACCCTACGAGCAGTACTTC. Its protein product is CASNTGEPYEQYF.